Listed below are T cell receptor beta chains from one sample, sequenced in a study of cytomegalovirus exposure and HLA in healthy donors. Sequencing used immunoSEQ multiplex PCR; TCRdb keeps in-frame clones, though not all of them. Found here are 130,000 to 150,000 clones, approximately 87% of them singletons; the top ten hold nearly 3%. The sample comprised PBMCs. The origin of the receptors is a young man in good health and CMV-seronegative. The CDR3 runs from the conserved cysteine through the conserved F or W. A D gene is named only where the DNA matches it firmly. Clone size is stated in some rows and not others, as once, few, many or a class when expanded.

>-|TRBJ2-7|-|TRBV6-5
CASRRGGDSAEQYF
TGTGCCAGCCGGCGGGGTGGGGATAGTGCCGAGCAGTACTTC
>-|TRBJ2-1|TRBD2|TRBV4-1
CASSQDSSGGFYNEQFF
TGCGCCAGCAGCCAAGATAGTTCGGGGGGGTTCTACAATGAGCAGTTCTTC
>few|TRBJ1-2|TRBD1|TRBV28
CASSQGAWDYGYTF
TGTGCCAGTTCCCAGGGGGCCTGGGACTATGGCTACACCTTC
>-|TRBJ2-3|-|TRBV5-6
CASSLARVDTQYF
TGTGCCAGCAGCTTGGCCAGGGTAGATACGCAGTATTTT
>-|TRBJ1-5|-|TRBV18
CASSPQSGGNQPQHF
TGTGCCAGCTCACCTCAGTCCGGAGGCAATCAGCCCCAGCATTTT
>-|TRBJ2-1|-|TRBV6-1
CASRETGVYNEQFF
TGTGCCAGCAGGGAAACAGGAGTTTACAATGAGCAGTTCTTC
>-|TRBJ2-1|TRBD1|TRBV5-1
CASSSSGGYNEQFF
TGCGCCAGCAGCTCATCAGGGGGCTACAATGAGCAGTTCTTC
>-|TRBJ1-2|-|TRBV28
CASSLWGLPLGYTF
TGTGCCAGCAGTTTATGGGGCCTCCCCCTAGGCTACACCTTC
>few|TRBJ2-7|TRBD1|TRBV13
CASSRRDRVEEQYF
TGTGCCAGCAGCCGCCGGGACAGGGTAGAAGAGCAGTACTTC
>once|TRBJ2-1|-|TRBV19
CASSIDLETRPNNEQFF
TGTGCCAGTAGTATAGATCTCGAGACAAGGCCCAACAATGAGCAGTTCTTC
>few|TRBJ1-5|-|TRBV6-1
CASSEWGGVGNQPQHF
TGTGCCAGCAGTGAATGGGGAGGGGTAGGCAATCAGCCCCAGCATTTT
>-|TRBJ1-5|TRBD1|TRBV28
CASITGGLGNQPQHF
TGTGCCAGTATCACAGGGGGCCTTGGCAATCAGCCCCAGCATTTT
>-|TRBJ1-1|-|TRBV2
CAIPGNKNTEAFF
TGTGCCATCCCCGGGAACAAGAACACTGAAGCTTTCTTT
>-|TRBJ1-2|TRBD1|TRBV4-2
CASSHRMDRARYGYTF
TGTGCCAGCAGCCATAGAATGGACAGGGCGAGGTATGGCTACACCTTC
>-|TRBJ2-7|TRBD2|TRBV5-1
CASSLQGRDQYF
TGCGCCAGCAGCTTGCAAGGGAGGGATCAATACTTC
>-|TRBJ1-2|-|TRBV15
CATADSGFGYTF
TGTGCCACCGCAGACTCAGGGTTCGGCTACACCTTC
>-|TRBJ2-5|TRBD1|TRBV27
CASSPGTGGRQETQYF
TGTGCCAGCAGTCCCGGGACAGGGGGGCGCCAAGAGACCCAGTACTTC
>-|TRBJ2-2|TRBD1|TRBV9
CASSPSGGASGELFF
TGTGCCAGCAGCCCGTCAGGGGGCGCGTCCGGGGAGCTGTTTTTT
>-|TRBJ1-5|-|TRBV19
CASSINRATQPQHF
TGTGCCAGTAGTATTAACAGGGCAACTCAGCCCCAGCATTTT
>-|TRBJ2-1|TRBD1|TRBV13
CASSSLGTGDNEQFF
TGTGCCAGCAGCTCACTAGGGACAGGGGACAATGAGCAGTTCTTC
>-|TRBJ2-7|TRBD2|TRBV7-2
CASSPGGSGRQYF
TGTGCCAGCAGCCCGGGGGGTAGCGGGAGGCAGTACTTC
>-|TRBJ1-1|-|TRBV6-5
CASSLYTNTEAFF
TGTGCCAGCAGTTTGTACACGAACACTGAAGCTTTCTTT
>-|TRBJ2-1|TRBD2|TRBV19
CASSPERGRPNEQFF
TGTGCCAGTAGCCCGGAGCGGGGAAGACCCAATGAGCAGTTCTTC
>-|TRBJ2-1|TRBD1|TRBV2
CASSRPGTGGSEQFF
TGTGCCAGCAGCCGTCCCGGGACAGGGGGTTCGGAGCAGTTCTTC
>-|TRBJ2-7|TRBD1|TRBV23-1
CASFRGRDRDAYEQYF
TGCGCCAGCTTCCGCGGACGGGACAGGGATGCTTACGAGCAGTACTTC
>-|TRBJ2-5|TRBD2|TRBV7-8
CASSLGGLAGPQETQYF
TGTGCCAGCAGCTTAGGGGGACTAGCGGGGCCCCAAGAGACCCAGTACTTC
>-|TRBJ2-3|-|TRBV5-1
CASSLERAFTDTQYF
TGCGCCAGCAGCTTGGAGAGGGCGTTTACAGATACGCAGTATTTT
>-|TRBJ2-7|TRBD2|TRBV18
CASSPSSGASYEQYF
TGTGCCAGCTCACCATCTAGCGGGGCGTCCTACGAGCAGTACTTC
>-|TRBJ1-6|TRBD1|TRBV6-1
CASSAGTGNNSPLHF
TGTGCCAGCAGTGCAGGGACAGGGAATAATTCACCCCTCCACTTT
>-|TRBJ1-3|TRBD1|TRBV11-2
CASSRFARGLENTIYF
TGTGCCAGCAGCCGCTTTGCCAGGGGGCTTGAAAACACCATATATTTT
>-|TRBJ2-2|-|TRBV5-4
CASSLRETGELFF
TGTGCCAGCAGCTTGCGGGAAACCGGGGAGCTGTTTTTT
>-|TRBJ2-4|-|TRBV2
CASSEEAGNIQYF
TGTGCCAGCAGTGAAGAGGCAGGGAACATTCAGTACTTC
>-|TRBJ1-1|-|TRBV29-1
CSVERDMNTEAFF
TGCAGCGTTGAACGGGACATGAACACTGAAGCTTTCTTT
>-|TRBJ1-1|-|TRBV5-1
CASSFGGTLEAFF
TGCGCCAGCAGCTTCGGGGGGACTCTTGAAGCTTTCTTT
>once|TRBJ2-3|-|TRBV10-3
CAISESIFSTDTQYF
TGTGCCATCAGTGAGTCTATCTTTAGCACAGATACGCAGTATTTT
>-|TRBJ2-7|-|TRBV7-9
CASSLPGRYEQYF
TGTGCCAGCAGCTTACCAGGGAGGTACGAGCAGTACTTC
>-|TRBJ2-7|TRBD1|TRBV4-1
CASSEPDRGPYEQYF
TGCGCCAGCAGCGAGCCGGACAGGGGGCCCTACGAGCAGTACTTC
>-|TRBJ1-1|TRBD1|TRBV5-1
CASSLTGQLNTEAFF
TGCGCCAGCAGCTTGACGGGACAGTTGAACACTGAAGCTTTCTTT
>-|TRBJ2-2|-|TRBV18
CASSPVKAANTGELFF
TGTGCCAGCTCCCCCGTGAAAGCGGCGAACACCGGGGAGCTGTTTTTT
>-|TRBJ2-3|TRBD2|TRBV13
CASSSGQLAGGGTDTQYF
TGTGCCAGCAGCTCCGGACAACTAGCGGGAGGGGGCACAGATACGCAGTATTTT
>-|TRBJ1-5|-|TRBV27
CASSPGVGQPQHF
TGTGCCAGCAGTCCAGGGGTTGGTCAGCCCCAGCATTTT
>-|TRBJ1-6|TRBD1|TRBV7-2
CASSLVFQGVSPLHF
TGTGCCAGCAGCTTAGTTTTTCAGGGGGTTTCACCCCTCCACTTT
>once|TRBJ2-4|-|TRBV11-2
CASSSPGLAKNIQYF
TGTGCCAGCAGCTCCCCGGGACTAGCCAAAAACATTCAGTACTTC
>-|TRBJ2-3|-|TRBV7-9
CASSTRSTAPDTQYF
TGTGCCAGCAGCACCCGGAGTACTGCACCAGATACGCAGTATTTT
>-|TRBJ2-7|TRBD1|TRBV19
CASSTPGTGSHYEQYF
TGTGCCAGTAGTACCCCCGGGACAGGAAGCCACTACGAGCAGTACTTC